This TCR beta chain is from a study of CD4 T cells in relation to SARS-CoV-2 and coronaviruses. This CDR3 comprises 14 residues. V was trimmed by 7 bases and J by 0 bases, leaving 11 bases between them. Germline values: CDR1 MNHEY, CDR2 SVGAGI. Before the COVID-19 pandemic, during about 2011-2019, CD4+ T cells were taken from unexposed donors. CD4+ T cells were isolated from the cells after less than 13 days of culture. Generated by immunoSEQ multiplex PCR, the TCRdb table keeps only in-frame clones and is missing some. The repertoire includes 15,000 to 20,000 clones, roughly 80% of them detected once, and 20% to 25% sits in the top ten. This clone was picked up a small number of times. What it recognizes is unknown.

The sample was CD4+ T cells from PBMCs, cultured in vitro. This clonotype was sampled from a human donor in good health. The gene calls are TRBV6-5 and TRBJ2-3; perhaps TRBD1 as D (5 bases). The CDR3 sequence: CASKLTESTDTQYF. CDR3 nucleotide sequence: TGTGCCAGCAAATTGACAGAGAGCACAGATACGCAGTATTTT.